This TCR beta chain originates from a study of graft-versus-host responses after intestinal transplantation (dated by TCRdb to the early 2020s). Background on the whole study: The transplants that recipients received were multivisceral, liver-intestinal, or isolated intestinal. Every recipient was given anti-thymocyte globulin induction, followed by about three years of maintenance tacrolimus and steroids. Graft-versus-host and host-versus-graft alloreactive T cell clones were tracked in the graft, circulation and bone marrow after intestinal transplantation using bulk TCR-beta CDR3 sequencing. Alloreactive clones were identified by sequencing pre-transplant mixed lymphocyte reaction products and comparing these products with unstimulated pre-transplant donor and recipient T cells. Of the 20 to 25 intestinal transplant recipients enrolled in the cohort, one of whom was a retransplant, a few patients without pretransplant specimens were excluded. A peak of at least 4% donor T cells among recipient peripheral blood mononuclear cells was the definition used for donor T cell macrochimerism. Rather than going through the commercial service, samples from three later patients were sequenced in-house on an Illumina MiSeq and processed with MiXCR. The research as a whole found: Patients with donor T cell macrochimerism had high GvH to HvG T cell clonal ratios in their allografts. GvH clones turned up in recipient bone marrow, with some appearing earlier in ileal mucosa or blood, a pattern consistent with an intestinal mucosal origin. The relatively low number and heterogeneity of intestinal transplant patients limited the conclusions. Early after transplant, peak levels of circulating GvH clones were associated with declines in HvG clones.

The protocol used for the library was the immunoSEQ multiplex PCR assay. In most patients, genomic DNA was isolated using the Qiagen DNeasy Blood and Tissue Kit and sent frozen to Adaptive Biotechnologies for TCR sequencing. For most patients, high-throughput TCR-beta CDR3 sequencing of genomic DNA was performed by Adaptive Biotechnologies. The study's own analysis went as follows. TCR sequencing data were retrieved from Adaptive's ImmunoSEQ software for roughly 17 patients, whereas three other patients were processed with MiXCR and VDJtools. CD4 versus CD8 sorting errors were corrected by removing sequences found in both subsets at a frequency ratio below 5:1. CDR3 nucleotide sequences shared by donor and recipient were removed because the origin of these sequences could not be assigned. At least 2-fold expansion over unstimulated cells and a minimum CFSE-low frequency of 0.002% (template counts) or 0.001% (read counts) were required for clones to be classified as alloreactive. Mappable clones were those detected in sequenced pre-transplant spleen, lymph node, or MLR CFSE-low populations of the donor or recipient. Cumulative frequency of alloreactive clones was calculated as a percentage of all sequences weighted by copy number. The immuneACCESS repertoire file appears here via TCRdb, limited to in-frame rearrangements. These files lack a portion of the clones; in checked studies, under half of the deficit traces to unresolved V genes, and the cause of the others is not known. That table is the source of V, J and clone size, and D and trimming were worked out from the DNA. The sample has roughly 110,000 clones on record, more than 80% of them singletons. In total, the top ten clones hold roughly 0.23% of the sample.

What the time point label conveys for this sample: cells obtained before transplantation from donor or recipient. CD3+CD4+ and CD3+CD8+ populations were FACS-sorted from unstimulated pre-transplant donor and recipient cells taken from spleen or lymph nodes. V is pared back by 0 bases and J by 2 bases, with 9 bases lying between the germline termini. From its cysteine to its phenylalanine, the CDR3 spans 15 amino acids. Of all the DNA, just the CDR3 is kept, 45 bases in frame from base 1. CDR1 and CDR2 are drawn from the germline V gene: SGDLS, YYNGEE. Note on this clone: No antigen is known for it. Nothing much larger sits one base from this clone, and base qualities are not available.

The sequencing here drew on unstimulated CD4+ T cells sorted from spleen or lymph node cells, taken before transplant. The receptor comes from a human donor who was the organ donor for an intestinal transplant. The chain couples TRBV9 to TRBJ1-3; the D gene lacks a confident call. The bases read TGTGCCAGCAGCGTAGCGGCGGCTACTGGAAACACCATATATTTT. Its product reads: CASSVAAATGNTIYF. Where the CDR3 stops, the reference TRBV9 and TRBJ1-3 genes take over; the full variable domain is DSGVTQTPKHLITATGQRVTLRCSPRSGDLSVYWYQQSLDQGLQFLIQYYNGEERAKGNILERFSAQQFPDLHSELNLSSLELGDSALYFCASSVAAATGNTIYFGEGSWLTVV.